These 20 T cell receptor beta chains were sequenced from one sample in a study of OX40 agonist ivuxolimab in advanced cancers. Clones were sequenced by immunoSEQ multiplex PCR, and TCRdb holds only the in-frame ones, with some missing. Of nearly 25,000 clones listed, just over 90% are singletons. The starting material was CD4+ or CD8+ T cells sorted from blood, obtained in a trial of the OX40 agonist ivuxolimab. The source of these receptors is an adult with an advanced solid tumor such as melanoma, head and neck, liver or kidney cancer.

The rearrangement uses TRBV5-4 and TRBJ2-2, with no clear D. Per germline, CDR1 SGHNT and CDR2 YYREEE (reference sequence). Trimming removed 4 bases from V and 5 bases from J, with 9 bases in between. This CDR3 comprises 13 residues. CDR3 sequence (DNA): TGTGCCAGCAGCGTCTCGGGTACCGGGGAGCTGTTTTTT. Translated, it gives CASSVSGTGELFF.

The rearrangement links TRBV5-6 to TRBJ1-4; 7 bases line up with TRBD1. The CDR3 is made up of 15 amino acids. Germline CDR1 SGHDT, CDR2 YYEEEE. Trimming took 4 bases from V and 6 from J; bases not matched to a gene: 9. CDR3 protein: CASSAVQGSDEKLFF. DNA for the CDR3: TGTGCCAGCAGCGCTGTACAGGGGTCGGATGAAAAACTGTTTTTT.

The gene calls are TRBV6-5 and TRBJ2-1; 9 nucleotides match TRBD1. V trimming: 0 bases; J trimming: 6 bases; junction bases outside the gene matches: 6. The CDR3 totals 16 residues. Germline CDR1 reads MNHEY; CDR2 reads SVGAGI. The CDR3 reads CASSYSVGQGPNEQFF. The CDR3 DNA follows: TGTGCCAGCAGTTACTCGGTGGGACAGGGACCCAATGAGCAGTTCTTC.

The chain recombines TRBV10-3 with TRBJ2-7, with D possibly being TRBD1 (5 bases). The ends were cut back, 4 bases at V and 7 bases at J, with 23 bases in the middle. Germline CDR1 is ENHRY and CDR2 is SYGVKD. The CDR3 is 16 amino acids. The CDR3 here is CAISGEQALLGTEQYF. The CDR3 nucleotides read TGTGCCATCAGTGGGGAACAGGCCCTCCTCGGTACAGAGCAGTACTTC.

The chain has TRBV7-2 and TRBJ1-1; maybe TRBD1 (5 bases). CDR1 and CDR2 from the germline V gene are SGHTA and FQGNSA. The CDR3 is made up of 12 amino acids. V dropped 5 bases and J dropped 3 bases, with 7 bases sitting between them. CDR3 sequence (DNA): TGTGCCAGCAGCGTAGGGGACACTGAAGCTTTCTTT. Translation: CASSVGDTEAFF.

The rearrangement joins TRBV28 to TRBJ1-2; no definite D call. CDR1 and CDR2 (germline): MDHEN, SYDVKM. The CDR3 is 11 amino acids. The ends were cut back, 6 bases at V and 4 bases at J, with 6 bases in the middle. The CDR3 DNA sequence: TGTGCCAGCAGGGACTTCTATGGCTACACCTTC. It yields the protein CASRDFYGYTF.

This sequence joins TRBV7-2 and TRBJ2-7; possibly TRBD1 or TRBD2 for D (5 bases each). Trimming pared 4 bases from V and 6 bases from J, leaving 16 bases between. This CDR3 has 14 residues. Germline CDR1 and CDR2: SGHTA and FQGNSA. The CDR3 spells CASSSQMGPLEQYF. The CDR3 DNA reads TGTGCCAGCAGCTCACAGATGGGACCCCTCGAGCAGTACTTC. Full variable domain (rest looked up from reference TRBV7-2 and TRBJ2-7): GAGVSQSPSNKVTEKGKDVELRCDPISGHTALYWYRQSLGQGLEFLIYFQGNSAPDKSGLPSDRFSAERTGGSVSTLTIQRTQQEDSAVYLCASSSQMGPLEQYFGPGTRLTVT.

V is TRBV4-3 and J is TRBJ1-5; D possibly corresponds to TRBD1 (5 bases). The germline V gene has CDR1 LGHNA and CDR2 YSLEER. V dropped 0 bases and J dropped 4 bases, with 16 bases sitting between them. The CDR3 contains 17 residues. CDR3 amino acids: CASSQDILGQGNQPQHF. CDR3 coding DNA: TGCGCCAGCAGCCAAGATATTTTGGGGCAAGGTAATCAGCCCCAGCATTTT.

This clone was seen only once. The rearrangement uses TRBV4-2 and TRBJ1-1, with no clear D. This CDR3 is built from 14 residues. V gave up 1 base and J gave up 4 bases, with 10 bases separating them. Germline loops: CDR1 LGHNA, CDR2 YNFKEQ. The CDR3, as DNA: TGTGCCAGCAGCCAAGCGGGTCGAGGCACTGAAGCTTTCTTT. Its protein is CASSQAGRGTEAFF.

The chain couples TRBV4-2 to TRBJ2-7; D possibly matches TRBD1 or TRBD2 (6 bases each). CDR1 is LGHNA, CDR2 YNFKEQ, per germline. The CDR3 has 13 residues. Between the trimmed V and J ends, which lost 4 bases and 7 bases, there was a span of 14 bases. CDR3 DNA: TGTGCCAGCAGCCGACACTTAGGGGGGGAGCAGTACTTC. Protein product: CASSRHLGGEQYF.

This chain links TRBV2 with TRBJ2-5; the D gene could be TRBD1 or TRBD2 (5 bases each). Trimming shortened V by 6 bases and J by 7 bases, and 9 bases separated the two germline ends. This CDR3 region has 11 residues. Germline V lookup: CDR1 SNHLY, CDR2 FYNNEI. The CDR3 loop is CASSLRGTQYF. CDR3 nucleotides: TGTGCCAGCAGCTTGAGGGGGACCCAGTACTTC.

V gene TRBV19 combines with J gene TRBJ1-5; D unclear. V lost 5 bases, J lost 0 bases, and 11 bases lay in between. Germline V gene sequence: CDR1 LNHDA, CDR2 SQIVND (reference sequence). This CDR3 is built from 15 residues. The CDR3 loop reads CASSYGMNSNQPQHF. CDR3 sequence (DNA): TGTGCCAGTAGTTACGGGATGAATAGCAATCAGCCCCAGCATTTT.

V gene TRBV5-1 combines with J gene TRBJ2-1; D not certain. Trimming stripped 1 base from V and 2 bases from J, with 10 bases between. The V gene's germline CDR1 is SGHRS and CDR2 YFSETQ. CDR3 length: 15 residues. In DNA, the CDR3 is TGCGCCAGCAGCTTGAAAATTTCAGCCTACAATGAGCAGTTCTTC. Its protein is CASSLKISAYNEQFF.

This rearrangement joins TRBV30 to TRBJ1-5, with D tentatively TRBD1 (6 bases). Between the trimmed V and J ends, which lost 1 base and 4 bases, there was a span of 11 bases. This CDR3 contains 14 residues. Germline CDR1 reads GTSNPN; CDR2 reads SVGIG (reference sequence). CDR3 in amino acids: CAWSEFRGNQPQHF. CDR3 sequence (DNA): TGTGCCTGGAGTGAGTTCAGGGGAAATCAGCCCCAGCATTTT.

The gene calls are TRBV7-3 and TRBJ2-1, with 10 nucleotides matching TRBD2. With 5 bases clipped from V and 5 bases from J, the junction kept 6 bases outside the gene matches. Germline V gene data show CDR1 as SGHTA and CDR2 as FQGTGA. The CDR3 is made up of 15 amino acids. CDR3 sequence reads: CASSIGLAAHNEQFF. The CDR3 DNA reads TGTGCCAGCAGCATAGGACTAGCGGCTCACAATGAGCAGTTCTTC.

The chain recombines TRBV28 with TRBJ2-2; 12 nucleotides agree with TRBD2. Germline trimming cut 3 bases from V and 7 bases from J; bases unmatched to any gene: 6. CDR3 length: 16 residues. CDR1 and CDR2 from the germline V gene are MDHEN and SYDVKM. CDR3 residues: CASSLQGLAGLGELFF. The CDR3 coding sequence is TGTGCCAGCAGTTTGCAGGGACTAGCGGGCCTCGGGGAGCTGTTTTTT.

This sequence joins TRBV27 and TRBJ2-7, with 9 positions matching TRBD1. There are 15 residues in the CDR3. V was clipped by 6 bases and J by 5 bases; unmatched bases: 11. Germline V gene data show CDR1 as MNHEY and CDR2 as SMNVEV (reference sequence). The CDR3 DNA reads as TGTGCCAGCAGCCGCGTTGGGACAGGGATGGACGAGCAGTACTTC. Amino acid sequence: CASSRVGTGMDEQYF.

The table lists this clone with a count of one. The rearrangement links TRBV18 to TRBJ2-2; 7 nucleotides match TRBD1. Per the germline V gene, CDR1 is KGHSH and CDR2 is LQKENI. With 1 base clipped from V and 0 bases from J, the junction kept 8 bases outside the gene matches. This CDR3 is 18 amino acids long. CDR3 protein: CASSPLGQINSNTGELFF. In DNA form, the CDR3 reads TGTGCCAGCTCACCACTGGGACAGATAAACTCGAACACCGGGGAGCTGTTTTTT.

Comment on this clone: The same CDR3 is also encoded by other DNA sequences in this sample. The chain couples TRBV5-8 to TRBJ2-7; D is possibly TRBD1 (5 bases). Germline loops: CDR1 SGHTS, CDR2 YDEGEE. This CDR3 has 15 amino acids. With 3 bases removed from V and 3 bases from J, the gap between germline ends came to 16 bases. The CDR3 sequence is CASSSSGYEDYEQYF. The CDR3 DNA reads as TGTGCCAGCAGCTCATCAGGGTATGAGGACTACGAGCAGTACTTC.

This sequence joins TRBV2 and TRBJ2-7, with 9 bases aligning to TRBD2. The CDR3 is 15 residues long. V trimming: 4 bases; J trimming: 7 bases; junction bases outside the gene matches: 11. Germline V lookup: CDR1 SNHLY, CDR2 FYNNEI. The CDR3 sequence is CASSVNAGGPGEQYF. Here the CDR3 DNA reads TGTGCCAGCAGTGTTAACGCGGGAGGGCCTGGTGAGCAGTACTTC. The variable domain in full, with the rest retrieved from reference TRBV2 and TRBJ2-7, is EPEVTQTPSHQVTQMGQEVILRCVPISNHLYFYWYRQILGQKVEFLVSFYNNEISEKSEIFDDQFSVERPDGSNFTLKIRSTKLEDSAMYFCASSVNAGGPGEQYFGPGTRLTVT.